This T cell receptor beta chain was sequenced during a study of response to subunit inactivated influenza vaccine. This clonotype was detected only a few times. Its antigen is as yet unknown. Each CDR3 protein is one row after TCRdb ran MiXCR on the RT-PCR reads. The repertoire holds around 500,000 distinct CDR3 sequences, with 9.5% to 12% as singletons. Study-level findings and limits: Authors suggested few new T cells are recruited by each seasonal influenza vaccination.

The clonotype originates from a middle-aged man who received an inactivated influenza vaccine. The sequenced sample was PBMCs from blood, obtained about 40 days after vaccination.

DNA for the CDR3: TGCAGCGTTCGGGGACAGGGGATCTACGAGCAGTACTTC. Its protein product is CSVRGQGIYEQYF. The chain is built from TRBV29-1 and TRBJ2-7; 10 nucleotides align to TRBD1. CDR1 is SQVTM, CDR2 ANQGSEA, per germline. This CDR3 region has 13 residues. V shed 5 bases, J shed 3 bases, and the junction held 4 bases outside the gene matches.